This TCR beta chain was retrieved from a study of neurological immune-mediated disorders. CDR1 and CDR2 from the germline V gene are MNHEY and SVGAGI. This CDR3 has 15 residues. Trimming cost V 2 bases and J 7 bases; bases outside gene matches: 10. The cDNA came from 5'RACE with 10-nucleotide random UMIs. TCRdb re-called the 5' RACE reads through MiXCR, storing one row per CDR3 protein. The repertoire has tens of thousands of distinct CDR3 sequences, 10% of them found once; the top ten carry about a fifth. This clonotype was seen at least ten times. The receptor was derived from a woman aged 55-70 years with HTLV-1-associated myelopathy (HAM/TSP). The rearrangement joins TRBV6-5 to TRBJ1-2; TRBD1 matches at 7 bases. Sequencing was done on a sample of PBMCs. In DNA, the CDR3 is TGTGCCAGCAGTTACGGATATTCGGCAGGGGGTGGCTACACCTTC. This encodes CASSYGYSAGGGYTF.